Shown below are 32 T cell receptor beta chains from a single sample sequenced in a study of cytomegalovirus exposure and HLA in healthy donors (TCRdb year 2017). Library construction relied on the immunoSEQ multiplex PCR assay. For the multiplex PCR, a mixture combining 60 forward primers for TCR Vbeta segments and 13 reverse primers for TCR Jbeta segments was used. Held by TCRdb, this immuneACCESS table contains in-frame sequences only and omits some clones. Under half of the omission traces to an unresolved V gene where checked; the cause of the rest is unknown. In all, the sample holds 140,000 to 150,000 clones, and 65% to 85% of those were seen once. Clones ranked in the top ten supply about 6.4% of the sample. Material: PBMCs. These receptors all stem from a young man in good health and CMV-seronegative.

V usage is TRBV2 and J usage is TRBJ1-2, with 7 bases aligning to TRBD1. J was trimmed by 4 bases and V by 5 bases; bases with no gene match: 4. The CDR3 consists of 13 residues. CDR1 SNHLY and CDR2 FYNNEI come from the germline V gene. Here the CDR3 DNA reads TGTGCCAGCAGTTCGGGACAGAGCTATGGCTACACCTTC. Its translation: CASSSGQSYGYTF.

A few counts support this clone. This chain joins TRBV9 and TRBJ1-2; D ambiguous. The CDR3 has 14 residues. CDR1 SGDLS and CDR2 YYNGEE come from the germline V gene. Trimming left V 0 bases short and J 7 bases short, with 13 bases between. CDR3 protein: CASSVGGRRVGYTF. CDR3 bases: TGTGCCAGCAGCGTAGGAGGTCGGAGGGTTGGCTACACCTTC.

The rearrangement links TRBV5-5 to TRBJ2-1, with TRBD2 as a possible D gene (5 bases). The V end lost 4 bases, the J end lost 3 bases, and 17 bases lay between the germline ends. This CDR3 has 16 amino acids. The germline V gene encodes CDR1 SGHKS and CDR2 YYEKEE (reference sequence). The DNA for the CDR3 is TGTGCCAGCAGCCTGCCAGGAGGAATGATCTACAATGAGCAGTTCTTC. Translation gives CASSLPGGMIYNEQFF. Combining the CDR3 with reference TRBV5-5 and TRBJ2-1 gives the whole variable domain DAGVTQSPTHLIKTRGQQVTLRCSPISGHKSVSWYQQVLGQGPQFIFQYYEKEERGRGNFPDRFSARQFPNYSSELNVNALLLGDSALYLCASSLPGGMIYNEQFFGPGTRLTVL.

V gene TRBV7-9 combines with J gene TRBJ1-5; no reliable D call. The length of the CDR3 is 17 residues. The V and J ends lost 1 base and 0 bases respectively, with 13 bases between them. Germline CDR1 SEHNR, CDR2 FQNEAQ (reference sequence). The CDR3 loop reads CASSLVPRGNSNQPQHF. Written as DNA, the CDR3 is TGTGCCAGCAGCTTAGTCCCCCGGGGAAATAGCAATCAGCCCCAGCATTTT.

Concerning this clone: The junction departs from the called germline gene at one end, perhaps through a read error. This rearrangement joins TRBV7-9 to TRBJ1-2; possible D gene TRBD1, 6 bases. Germline CDR1 reads SEHNR; CDR2 reads FQNEAQ (reference sequence). CDR3 size: 16 residues. The CDR3 sequence is CSSSLLSGGGSDGYTF. CDR3 DNA sequence: TGTTCCAGCAGCTTATTATCTGGGGGCGGCTCGGATGGCTACACCTTC.

V gene TRBV5-8 combines with J gene TRBJ2-1, with D possibly being TRBD2 (6 bases). Germline-derived CDR1 and CDR2 are SGHTS and YDEGEE. The CDR3 consists of 15 residues. The V end was cut by 2 bases, the J end by 2 bases, with 11 bases between. CDR3 protein: CASSFPSVTYNEQFF. CDR3 nucleotide sequence: TGTGCCAGCAGCTTCCCTAGCGTTACCTACAATGAGCAGTTCTTC.

The chain has TRBV6-5 and TRBJ1-2, with 10 bases matching TRBD1. Per the germline V gene, CDR1 is MNHEY and CDR2 is SVGAGI. The CDR3 covers 15 residues. With 2 bases clipped from V and 5 bases from J, the junction kept 5 bases outside the gene matches. The CDR3 nucleotides read TGTGCCAGCAGTTACAGAGGGACAGGGGTTTATGGCTACACCTTC. Encoded protein: CASSYRGTGVYGYTF.

This rearrangement joins TRBV19 to TRBJ1-1; D might be TRBD1 (6 bases). This CDR3 region has 13 residues. CDR1 is LNHDA and CDR2 is SQIVND in the germline V gene (reference sequence). Trimming shortened V by 5 bases and J by 4 bases, and 11 bases separated the two germline ends. CDR3 nucleotide sequence: TGTGCCAGTAGTTTTCAGGGGCGCACTGAAGCTTTCTTT. Residues: CASSFQGRTEAFF.

This clone was detected only a few times. The J gene is TRBJ2-3, the V gene TRBV6-5; TRBD2 agrees at 12 bases. The trim removed 7 bases at V and 6 bases at J, leaving 2 bases unmatched. CDR1 and CDR2 (germline): MNHEY, SVGAGI. This CDR3 contains 13 residues. In nucleotides, the CDR3 is TGTGCCAGCACCCTAGCGGGAGGGGATACGCAGTATTTT. It codes for CASTLAGGDTQYF.

In regard to this clone: A read error may account for a junction end that differs from germline. The CDR3: CASSFGQGALSGANGLTF. CDR3 in DNA: TGTGCCAGCAGCTTTGGACAGGGGGCCTTATCTGGGGCCAACGGCCTGACTTTC. The chain carries TRBV5-4 and TRBJ2-6; 11 nucleotides match TRBD1. Germline lookup yields CDR1 SGHNT and CDR2 YYREEE (reference sequence). This CDR3 is 18 amino acids long. Drawing the rest from reference TRBV5-4 and TRBJ2-6, the complete variable domain is ETGVTQSPTHLIKTRGQQVTLRCSSQSGHNTVSWYQQALGQGPQFIFQYYREEENGRGNFPPRFSGLQFPNYSSELNVNALELDDSALYLCASSFGQGALSGANGLTFGAGSRLTVL.

This clone was counted a single time. The chain is built from TRBV7-2 and TRBJ2-1, with D perhaps matching TRBD2 (6 bases). This CDR3 is 16 amino acids long. Germline V gene lookup returns CDR1 SGHTA and CDR2 FQGNSA. Trimming removed 3 bases from V and 0 bases from J, with 12 bases in between. The CDR3 region is CASSFWTTSSYNEQFF. Here the CDR3 DNA reads TGTGCCAGCAGCTTTTGGACTACCTCCTCCTACAATGAGCAGTTCTTC.

A remark on this clone: Other DNA sequences within the sample encode an identical CDR3. This chain connects TRBV9 to TRBJ2-7, with D perhaps matching TRBD1 (7 bases). The CDR3 loop spans 14 amino acids. Trimming pared 2 bases from V and 3 bases from J, leaving 12 bases between. The germline V gene encodes CDR1 SGDLS and CDR2 YYNGEE. CDR3 sequence reads: CASSVGGQDYEQYF. For the CDR3, the DNA is TGTGCCAGCAGCGTGGGAGGACAGGACTACGAGCAGTACTTC. Supplemented by reference TRBV9 and TRBJ2-7, the full variable domain reads DSGVTQTPKHLITATGQRVTLRCSPRSGDLSVYWYQQSLDQGLQFLIQYYNGEERAKGNILERFSAQQFPDLHSELNLSSLELGDSALYFCASSVGGQDYEQYFGPGTRLTVT.

As concerns this clone: One base away lies a much larger clone, so this may be a sequencing read error. The chain recombines TRBV7-8 with TRBJ1-1; 7 nucleotides align to TRBD1. This CDR3 is 14 amino acids long. Trimming at V came to 1 base and at J to 1 base, leaving 0 bases not matched to a gene. CDR1 is SGHVS and CDR2 is FQNEAQ in the germline V gene. The CDR3 bases are TGTGCCAGCAGCTTAGGACAGGGGAACACTGAAGCTTTCTTT. Protein product: CASSLGQGNTEAFF.

This clone was recorded only once. The CDR3 sequence: CASSSGQPNTIYF. Written as DNA, the CDR3 is TGTGCCAGCAGCTCGGGACAGCCAAACACCATATATTTT. The chain recombines TRBV7-6 with TRBJ1-3; the match to TRBD1 covers 7 bases. In germline, CDR1 is SGHVS, CDR2 FNYEAQ. This CDR3 has 13 amino acids. With V trimmed by 4 bases and J by 6 bases, 3 bases remained unmatched.

A single count supports this clone. The rearrangement uses TRBV27 and TRBJ1-5, with a possible D match to TRBD1 (5 bases). The CDR3 runs to 15 residues. Germline loops: CDR1 MNHEY, CDR2 SMNVEV (reference sequence). The V gene lost 6 bases and the J gene lost 0 bases, with 12 bases spanning the gap. CDR3 coding DNA: TGTGCCAGCAGGCTAAGGGGATATAGCAATCAGCCCCAGCATTTT. This encodes CASRLRGYSNQPQHF.

Comments on this clone: At one end, the junction sequence differs from germline, possibly due to a read error. The V gene is TRBV11-2, the J gene TRBJ2-6; the D gene is possibly TRBD1 (5 bases). This CDR3 is 16 amino acids long. Germline V gives CDR1 SGHAT, CDR2 FQNNGV. CDR3 protein: CASSLDRDSGANGLTF. In DNA, the CDR3 is TGTGCCAGCAGCTTAGACAGAGACTCTGGGGCCAACGGCCTGACTTTC.

The V call is TRBV6-6, the J call TRBJ2-2; the D is unclear. Trimming left V 5 bases short and J 0 bases short, with 7 bases between. Germline CDR1 MNHNY, CDR2 SVGAGI (reference sequence). The CDR3 is made up of 14 amino acids. CDR3 DNA sequence: TGTGCCAGCAGTCCACTCTCGAACACCGGGGAGCTGTTTTTT. This sequence encodes CASSPLSNTGELFF.

The chain links TRBV15 to TRBJ2-7; D might be TRBD1 (7 bases). The CDR3 loop spans 14 amino acids. V dropped 3 bases and J dropped 5 bases, with 14 bases sitting between them. Germline values: CDR1 LNHNV, CDR2 YYDKDF (reference sequence). This CDR3 is CATSSARGENEQYF. The DNA of the CDR3 is TGTGCCACCAGCAGTGCCAGGGGGGAGAACGAGCAGTACTTC.

V usage is TRBV12-2 and J usage is TRBJ1-4. TRBV12-2 is annotated as a pseudogene. The CDR3 has 13 residues. CDR3 coding DNA: TGTGCAAGTCGGTGGCGGATAAATGAAAAACTGTTTTTT. Residues: CASRWRINEKLFF.

V usage is TRBV25-1 and J usage is TRBJ1-3; 7 nucleotides match TRBD1. The CDR3 length is 15 residues. The junction had 3 bases not matched to a gene; V was cut back by 3 bases and J by 1 base. Germline CDR1 and CDR2: MGHDK and SYGVNS. This CDR3 reads CASSESTGSGNTIYF. The CDR3 region has the DNA TGTGCCAGCAGTGAGTCGACAGGGTCTGGAAACACCATATATTTT.

The gene calls are TRBV11-2 and TRBJ2-1, with 15 bases identical to TRBD2. CDR3 length: 18 residues. V gave up 3 bases and J gave up 2 bases; unmatched junction bases: 5. Germline V gene lookup returns CDR1 SGHAT and CDR2 FQNNGV. The CDR3 here is CASSFGLAGGDPYNEQFF. The DNA for the CDR3 is TGTGCCAGCAGCTTCGGACTAGCGGGAGGGGATCCCTACAATGAGCAGTTCTTC.

V usage is TRBV7-6 and J usage is TRBJ2-1; 9 bases map to TRBD1. V shed 2 bases, J shed 6 bases, and the junction held 5 bases outside the gene matches. CDR3 length: 15 amino acids. Germline assignment: CDR1 SGHVS and CDR2 FNYEAQ. The chain's CDR3 is CASSLTGTGINEQFF. The CDR3 nucleotides are TGTGCCAGCAGCTTAACCGGGACAGGGATCAATGAGCAGTTCTTC.

CDR3 residues: CASSLTGGDLGYTF. The CDR3, as DNA: TGTGCCAGCAGCCTGACAGGGGGCGATCTTGGCTACACCTTC. The chain employs TRBV7-2 and TRBJ1-2, with TRBD1 identical over 10 bases. Germline lookup yields CDR1 SGHTA and CDR2 FQGNSA. This CDR3 has 14 residues. With 5 bases clipped from V and 7 bases from J, the junction kept 7 bases outside the gene matches.

This chain links TRBV12-2 with TRBJ1-5. TRBV12-2 is a pseudogene locus. CDR3 length equals 18 residues. The CDR3 region has the DNA TGTGCAAGTCGCTTAGCGCGGGGACGTTTGAGGATTGCACAGCCCCAGCATTTT. Translated, it gives CASRLARGRLRIAQPQHF.

The V gene is TRBV5-4, the J gene TRBJ2-2; TRBD1 matches at 7 bases. After removal of 2 bases from V and 4 bases from J, the junction contained 5 bases not matched to a gene. The CDR3 spans 15 residues. CDR1 and CDR2 (germline): SGHNT, YYREEE (reference sequence). The DNA for the CDR3 is TGTGCCAGCAGCTTTGAGGGGGCGCTCACCGGGGAGCTGTTTTTT. This gives the protein CASSFEGALTGELFF. Combining the CDR3 with reference TRBV5-4 and TRBJ2-2 gives the whole variable domain ETGVTQSPTHLIKTRGQQVTLRCSSQSGHNTVSWYQQALGQGPQFIFQYYREEENGRGNFPPRFSGLQFPNYSSELNVNALELDDSALYLCASSFEGALTGELFFGEGSRLTVL.

The chain carries TRBV13 and TRBJ2-7; D call uncertain. Looked up from germline, CDR1 is PRHDT and CDR2 is FYEKMQ (reference sequence). The CDR3 runs 11 residues. V dropped 4 bases and J dropped 4 bases, with 5 bases sitting between them. The CDR3 sequence: CASSSGYEQYF. The CDR3 nucleotides are TGTGCCAGCAGCTCGGGTTACGAGCAGTACTTC.

J is TRBJ2-1 and V is TRBV7-9; the match to TRBD2 covers 7 bases. V was clipped by 11 bases and J by 5 bases; unmatched bases: 6. CDR1 is SEHNR and CDR2 is FQNEAQ in the germline V gene (reference sequence). CDR3 length: 12 residues. CDR3 region: CAFSGPHNEQFF. In nucleotides, the CDR3 is TGTGCCTTTAGCGGGCCACACAATGAGCAGTTCTTC. Using reference TRBV7-9 and TRBJ2-1 for the parts outside the CDR3, the full variable domain is DTGVSQNPRHKITKRGQNVTFRCDPISEHNRLYWYRQTLGQGPEFLTYFQNEAQLEKSRLLSDRFSAERPKGSFSTLEIQRTEQGDSAMYLCAFSGPHNEQFFGPGTRLTVL.

The V gene is TRBV6-1, the J gene TRBJ2-7; D ambiguous. Germline V CDR1 and CDR2: MNHNS, SASEGT. The CDR3 runs to 15 residues. The V and J ends lost 8 bases and 0 bases respectively, with 17 bases between them. The CDR3 DNA reads as TGTGCCAGCTCCTCCTGGGCCGGAAGCTCCTACGAGCAGTACTTC. This sequence encodes CASSSWAGSSYEQYF.

This clone came up a few times. The chain is built from TRBV27 and TRBJ2-3; TRBD2 matches at 7 bases. Germline trimming cut 1 base from V and 1 base from J; bases unmatched to any gene: 14. There are 19 residues in the CDR3. CDR1 is MNHEY and CDR2 is SMNVEV in the germline V gene (reference sequence). The CDR3 sequence is CASSLYGGGGLSRTDTQYF. Written as DNA, the CDR3 is TGTGCCAGCAGTTTATATGGGGGTGGGGGACTATCTCGCACAGATACGCAGTATTTT.

This clone was counted once. J is TRBJ2-5 and V is TRBV11-2; a possible D gene is TRBD2 (5 bases). The DNA end favors TRBJ2-7, so the J call may be wrong. The germline V gene encodes CDR1 SGHAT and CDR2 FQNNGV. The CDR3 contains 14 residues. CDR3 amino acids: CASSSARESYEQYF. The CDR3 coding sequence is TGTGCCAGCAGCTCCGCGAGGGAGTCCTACGAGCAGTACTTC.

The V and J genes are TRBV5-1 and TRBJ1-1; D may be TRBD1 (5 bases). The CDR3 has 13 amino acids. Trimming left V 3 bases short and J 5 bases short, with 11 bases between. Germline CDR1 SGHRS, CDR2 YFSETQ. Here the CDR3 reads CASSSGEGTEAFF. The CDR3 bases are TGCGCCAGCAGCTCCGGGGAGGGGACTGAAGCTTTCTTT.

J is TRBJ1-4 and V is TRBV2; D might be TRBD1 (5 bases). The CDR3 runs 13 residues. Germline CDR1 is SNHLY and CDR2 is FYNNEI. V gave up 8 bases and J gave up 3 bases, with 10 bases separating them. The CDR3 sequence is CASGREANEKLFF. In DNA form, the CDR3 reads TGTGCCAGCGGCAGGGAGGCTAATGAAAAACTGTTTTTT.